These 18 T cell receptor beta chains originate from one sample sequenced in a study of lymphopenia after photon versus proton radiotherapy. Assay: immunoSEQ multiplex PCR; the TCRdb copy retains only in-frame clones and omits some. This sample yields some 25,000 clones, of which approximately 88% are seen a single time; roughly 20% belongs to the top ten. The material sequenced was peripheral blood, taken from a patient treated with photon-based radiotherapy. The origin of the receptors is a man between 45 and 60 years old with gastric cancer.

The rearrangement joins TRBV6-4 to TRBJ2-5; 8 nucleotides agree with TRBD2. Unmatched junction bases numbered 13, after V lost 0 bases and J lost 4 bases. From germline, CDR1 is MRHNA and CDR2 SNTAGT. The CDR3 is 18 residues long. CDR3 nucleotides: TGTGCCAGCAGTGACTCGGAGCGGGGGCCCCAGGATCCAGAGACCCAGTACTTC. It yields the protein CASSDSERGPQDPETQYF.

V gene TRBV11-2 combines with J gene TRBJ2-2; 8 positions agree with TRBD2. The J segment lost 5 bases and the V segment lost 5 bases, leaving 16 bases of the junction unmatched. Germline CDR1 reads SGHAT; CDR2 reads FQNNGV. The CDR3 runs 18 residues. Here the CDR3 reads CASSPLRLGTSVTGELFF. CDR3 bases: TGTGCCAGCAGCCCACTTAGGCTGGGGACTAGTGTGACCGGGGAGCTGTTTTTT.

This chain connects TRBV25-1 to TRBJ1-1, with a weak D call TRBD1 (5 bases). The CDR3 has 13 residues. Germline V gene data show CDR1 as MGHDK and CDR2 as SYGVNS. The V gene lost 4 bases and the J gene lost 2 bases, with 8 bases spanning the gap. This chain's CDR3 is CASSVQGNTEAFF. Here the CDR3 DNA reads TGTGCCAGCAGTGTTCAGGGTAACACTGAAGCTTTCTTT.

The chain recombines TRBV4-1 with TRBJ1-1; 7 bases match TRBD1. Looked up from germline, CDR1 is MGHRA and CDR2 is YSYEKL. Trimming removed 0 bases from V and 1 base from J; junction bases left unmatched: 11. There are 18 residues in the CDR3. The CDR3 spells CASSQDRGQGGRNTEAFF. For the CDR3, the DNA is TGCGCCAGCAGCCAAGATCGTGGGCAGGGGGGGAGGAACACTGAAGCTTTCTTT.

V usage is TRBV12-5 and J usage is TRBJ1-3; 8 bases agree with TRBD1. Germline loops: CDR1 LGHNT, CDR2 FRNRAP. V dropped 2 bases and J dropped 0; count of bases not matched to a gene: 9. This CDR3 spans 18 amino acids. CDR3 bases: TGTGCTAGTGGTTTGTCACCAGGGGGCGCCCCCTCTGGAAACACCATATATTTT. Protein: CASGLSPGGAPSGNTIYF.

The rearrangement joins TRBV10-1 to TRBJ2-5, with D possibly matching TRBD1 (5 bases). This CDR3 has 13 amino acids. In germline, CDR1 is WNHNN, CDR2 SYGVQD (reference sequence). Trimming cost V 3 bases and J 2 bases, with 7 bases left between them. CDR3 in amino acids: CASSEGEQETQYF. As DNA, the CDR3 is TGCGCCAGCAGTGAAGGGGAACAAGAGACCCAGTACTTC.

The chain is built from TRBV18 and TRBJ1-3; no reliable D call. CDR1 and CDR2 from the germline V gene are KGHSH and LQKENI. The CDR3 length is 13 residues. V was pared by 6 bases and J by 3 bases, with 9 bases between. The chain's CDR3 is CASSTGNGNTIYF. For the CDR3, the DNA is TGTGCCAGCTCGACGGGTAATGGAAACACCATATATTTT.

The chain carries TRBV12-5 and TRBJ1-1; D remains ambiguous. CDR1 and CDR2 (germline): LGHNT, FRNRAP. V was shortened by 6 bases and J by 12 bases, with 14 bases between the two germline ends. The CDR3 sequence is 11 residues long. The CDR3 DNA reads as TGTGCTAGTGGCGTGGGGATGAAAACTTTCTTT. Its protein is CASGVGMKTFF. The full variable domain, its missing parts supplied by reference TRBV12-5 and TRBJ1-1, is DARVTQTPRHKVTEMGQEVTMRCQPILGHNTVFWYRQTMMQGLELLAYFRNRAPLDDSGMPKDRFSAEMPDATLATLKIQPSEPRDSAVYFCASGVGMKTFFGQGTRLTVV.

The CDR3 DNA sequence: TGTGCCAGCAGCCTCGGGACTAGCGGGGGTTTAGAGACCCAGTACTTC. Translation: CASSLGTSGGLETQYF. The rearrangement links TRBV7-6 to TRBJ2-5; 14 positions agree with TRBD2. V shed 5 bases, J shed 4 bases, and the junction held 6 bases outside the gene matches. CDR1 and CDR2 (germline): SGHVS, FNYEAQ. This CDR3 contains 16 residues.

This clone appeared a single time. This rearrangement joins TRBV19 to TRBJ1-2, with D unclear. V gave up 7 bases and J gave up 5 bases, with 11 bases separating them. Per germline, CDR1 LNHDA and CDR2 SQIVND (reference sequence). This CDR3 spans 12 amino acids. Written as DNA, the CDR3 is TGTGCCAGTAAGGAACCCTATTATGGCTACACCTTC. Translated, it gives CASKEPYYGYTF.

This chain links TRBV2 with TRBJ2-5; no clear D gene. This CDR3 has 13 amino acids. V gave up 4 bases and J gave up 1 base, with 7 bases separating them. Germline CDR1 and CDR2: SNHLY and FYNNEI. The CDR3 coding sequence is TGTGCCAGCAGTGTTGATCTCCAAGAGACCCAGTACTTC. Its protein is CASSVDLQETQYF.

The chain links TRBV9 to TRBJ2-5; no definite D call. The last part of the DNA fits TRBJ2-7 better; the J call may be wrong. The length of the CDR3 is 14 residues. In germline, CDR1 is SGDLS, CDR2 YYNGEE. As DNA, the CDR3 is TGTGCCAGCAGCGTAGCCATGAAGACCTACGAGCAGTACTTC. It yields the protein CASSVAMKTYEQYF.

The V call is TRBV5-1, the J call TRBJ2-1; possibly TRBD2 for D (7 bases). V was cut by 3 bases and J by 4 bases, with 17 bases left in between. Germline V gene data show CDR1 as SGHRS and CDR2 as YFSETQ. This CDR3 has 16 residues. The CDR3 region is CASSSFVGGAYNEQFF. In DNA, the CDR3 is TGCGCCAGCAGCTCGTTTGTAGGGGGGGCTTACAATGAGCAGTTCTTC.

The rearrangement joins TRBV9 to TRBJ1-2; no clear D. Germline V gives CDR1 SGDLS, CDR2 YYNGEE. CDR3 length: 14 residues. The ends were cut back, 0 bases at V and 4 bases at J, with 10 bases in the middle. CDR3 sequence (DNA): TGTGCCAGCAGCGTAGGGGCGGGGATCTATGGCTACACCTTC. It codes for CASSVGAGIYGYTF.

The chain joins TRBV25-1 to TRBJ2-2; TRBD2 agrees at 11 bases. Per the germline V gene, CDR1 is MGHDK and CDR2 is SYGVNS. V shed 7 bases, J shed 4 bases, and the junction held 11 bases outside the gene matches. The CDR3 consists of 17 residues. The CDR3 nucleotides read TGTGCCAGCACCGCAACTAGCGGGGGCGCGGGCACCGGGGAGCTGTTTTTT. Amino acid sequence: CASTATSGGAGTGELFF.

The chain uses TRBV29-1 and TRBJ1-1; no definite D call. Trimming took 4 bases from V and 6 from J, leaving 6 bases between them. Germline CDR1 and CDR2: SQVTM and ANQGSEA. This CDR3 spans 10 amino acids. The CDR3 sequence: CSVGGAEAFF. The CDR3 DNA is TGCAGCGTTGGAGGCGCTGAAGCTTTCTTT.

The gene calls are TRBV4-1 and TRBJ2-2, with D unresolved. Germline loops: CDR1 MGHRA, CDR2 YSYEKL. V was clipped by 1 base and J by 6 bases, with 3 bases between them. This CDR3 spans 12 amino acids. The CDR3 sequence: CASSQVSGELFF. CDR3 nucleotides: TGCGCCAGCAGCCAAGTATCCGGGGAGCTGTTTTTT.

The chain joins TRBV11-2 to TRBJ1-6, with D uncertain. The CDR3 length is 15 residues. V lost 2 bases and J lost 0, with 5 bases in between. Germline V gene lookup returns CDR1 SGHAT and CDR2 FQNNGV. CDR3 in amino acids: CASSLFNSYNSPLHF. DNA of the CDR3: TGTGCCAGCAGCTTATTTAACTCCTATAATTCACCCCTCCACTTT.